The clone carrying this TCR beta chain was observed a single time. TCRdb keeps only in-frame clones here, not all; method: immunoSEQ multiplex PCR. This sample has some 250,000 clones; roughly 90% occur once, and the top ten carry 2% to 2.5%. V lost 6 bases, J lost 4 bases, and 6 bases stayed unmatched. Per germline, CDR1 MDHEN and CDR2 SYDVKM. This CDR3 is 15 amino acids long. Participants were aged about 18 to 100 years from 24 US areas. Allocation to cohorts depended on clinical history reported by the participants. The sample comes from a study of blood T cell repertoires in COVID-19. Study overall: The United States, Italy and Spain were the sources of the acute and convalescent COVID-19 samples. PBMCs, B-cell-depleted T cells, or T cells provided the cDNA or gDNA that made up the material.

Sequencing was done on a sample of PBMCs or T cells enriched from blood (not recorded which). The chain couples TRBV28 to TRBJ1-3; the match to TRBD1 covers 10 bases. The sequence derives from a middle-aged woman with acute COVID-19. Here the CDR3 reads CASRSPGQGGNTIYF. The CDR3 region has the DNA TGTGCCAGCAGGTCTCCGGGACAGGGGGGAAACACCATATATTTT.